This is a list of T cell receptor beta chains from one sample in a study of T cell responses to AZD1222 COVID-19 vaccine. Some clones are missing from TCRdb's copy, which holds only in-frame ones; the method was immunoSEQ multiplex PCR. The sample records roughly 150,000 clones, roughly 90% being singletons. The material sequenced was peripheral blood, taken 28 days after the second AZD1222 dose. These receptors came from an adult who received the AZD1222 COVID-19 vaccine. The CDR3 runs from the conserved cysteine through the conserved F or W. D genes are given only for firm matches. Clone size is shown for a subset of rows, as once, few, many or a class of expanded clone.

j_gene,abundance,d_gene,v_gene,CDR3nt,CDR3aa
TRBJ2-7,-,-,TRBV5-1,TGCGCCAGCAGCTTGATGCCGGAACGGACCTCCTACGAGCAGTACTTC,CASSLMPERTSYEQYF
TRBJ2-4,-,-,TRBV27,TGTGCCAGCAGTTTATCCGGCCAGTCGACTCTACGGGCCAAAAACATTCAGTACTTC,CASSLSGQSTLRAKNIQYF
TRBJ1-1,-,-,TRBV4-1,TGCGCCAGCAGCCAAGTTTTAACAGCGAACACTGAAGCTTTCTTT,CASSQVLTANTEAFF
TRBJ2-2,-,-,TRBV28,TGTGCCAGCAGTTTCGCCGGGACATCCGTCGGGGAGCTGTTTTTT,CASSFAGTSVGELFF
TRBJ1-2,-,-,TRBV12-3/TRBV12-4,TGTGCCAGCGCACAGGGTGGCTATGGCTACACCTTC,CASAQGGYGYTF
TRBJ2-7,-,-,TRBV4-1,TGCGCCAGCAGCCAAGGCTCAAGCTCCTACGAGCAGTACTTC,CASSQGSSSYEQYF
TRBJ2-6,-,TRBD2,TRBV2,TGTGCCAGCTCAAAATGGGAGGGACTAGAGTCCCCTGGGGCCAACGTCCTGACTTTC,CASSKWEGLESPGANVLTF
TRBJ2-7,-,TRBD2,TRBV5-1,TGCGCCAGCAGCTTGGCCGGGGGGGAACTGTACGAGCAGTACTTC,CASSLAGGELYEQYF
TRBJ1-2,once,-,TRBV28,TGTGCCAGCAGCCAGGACAGTGACTATGGCTACACCTTC,CASSQDSDYGYTF
TRBJ2-2,-,-,TRBV7-9,TGTGCCAGCAGCTTAACCGGGGAGCTGTTTTTT,CASSLTGELFF
TRBJ2-7,-,-,TRBV3-1/TRBV3-2,TGTGCCAGCAGCCAAGGGTTCTTGGGGTCCTACGAGCAGTACTTC,CASSQGFLGSYEQYF
TRBJ2-7,-,-,TRBV6-1,TGTGCCAGCAGTGAGATCAGGGGGGGACCGTACGAGCAGTACTTC,CASSEIRGGPYEQYF
TRBJ2-7,-,-,TRBV5-1,TGCGCCAGCAGCTTTGGGAATTACGAGCAGTACTTC,CASSFGNYEQYF
TRBJ2-1,-,-,TRBV28,TGTGCCAGCAGTTTCCCTAGCACCAATGAGCAGTTCTTC,CASSFPSTNEQFF
TRBJ2-5,-,-,TRBV19,TGTGCCAGTAGTATGCGCCCGGTCGAGACATTCGGTCTCGGGACCCAGTACTTC,CASSMRPVETFGLGTQYF
TRBJ1-5,-,-,TRBV4-3,TGCGCCAGCAGCCAAGATTGGGGAAATCAGCCCCAGCATTTT,CASSQDWGNQPQHF
TRBJ2-1,once,-,TRBV19,TGTGCCAGTAGTATAGTGGGTAGCGCATCCTACAATGAGCAGTTCTTC,CASSIVGSASYNEQFF
TRBJ2-5,-,-,TRBV28,TGTGCCAGCAGTGCATTCCCCCTGACCTCGTACCAAGAGACCCAGTACTTC,CASSAFPLTSYQETQYF
TRBJ1-5,-,-,TRBV12-3/TRBV12-4,TGTGCCAGCACTCAGGGCGATCAGCCCCAGCATTTT,CASTQGDQPQHF
TRBJ2-3,-,-,TRBV7-9,TGTGCCAGCAGCTTTTCAGCAGATACGCAGTATTTT,CASSFSADTQYF
TRBJ2-2,-,-,TRBV3-1/TRBV3-2,TGTGCCAGCAGCCAAGACCTGCGGGGGCCTAGATGTTTAAGGGAGCTGTTTTTT,CASSQDLRGPRCLRELFF
TRBJ1-2,-,TRBD1,TRBV4-1,TGCGCCAGCAGCCAACCGACAGGGTATGGCTACACCTTC,CASSQPTGYGYTF
TRBJ1-1,-,-,TRBV28,TGTGCCAGCAGTTCCCTGTTAGGGAGCACTGAAGCTTTCTTT,CASSSLLGSTEAFF
TRBJ2-7,-,-,TRBV29-1,TGCAGCGTTCGCATCCAGCCGTCAGCAGGACACCCCTACGAGCAGTACTTC,CSVRIQPSAGHPYEQYF
TRBJ2-7,-,-,TRBV4-3,TGCGCCAGCAGCCAGTGGGTAGGAGAAGGTTCATCCTACGAGCAGTACTTC,CASSQWVGEGSSYEQYF
TRBJ1-1,once,-,TRBV19,TGTGCCAGTAGTGGGCCCTGGGGGGGCACTGAAGCTTTCTTT,CASSGPWGGTEAFF
TRBJ2-1,-,-,TRBV24-1,TGTGCCACCAGTGACTCGCCAGGACGATCCAATGAGCAGTTCTTC,CATSDSPGRSNEQFF
TRBJ1-1,-,TRBD1,TRBV5-1,TGCGCCAGCAGCTTGGAATCCACAGGGGGCTCTGAAGCTTTCTTT,CASSLESTGGSEAFF
TRBJ1-6,once,-,TRBV18,TGTGCCAGCTCACCGACGGGGCAAGACAGCTCCTATAATTCACCCCTCCACTTT,CASSPTGQDSSYNSPLHF
TRBJ2-3,-,TRBD2,TRBV7-9,TGTGCCAGCAGCCTACTAGCGGGAGGTACCACAGATACGCAGTATTTT,CASSLLAGGTTDTQYF
TRBJ1-2,-,-,TRBV27,TGTGCCAGCAGTTTAGCGGCAGAAGGGGACTTGACGCTAGATGGCTACACCTTC,CASSLAAEGDLTLDGYTF
TRBJ2-1,-,TRBD2,TRBV5-1,TGCGCCCCCACGCCGGGGGGAGGTGTTTACAATGAGCAGTTCTTC,CAPTPGGGVYNEQFF
TRBJ1-6,-,-,TRBV5-6,TGTGCCAGCAGCTTGGATGGGGGTTATAATTCACCCCTCCACTTT,CASSLDGGYNSPLHF
TRBJ1-3,-,-,TRBV4-3,TGCGCCAGCAGCCAAGTGATGGCGGTTGGAAACACCATATATTTT,CASSQVMAVGNTIYF
TRBJ2-5,-,TRBD1,TRBV5-1,TGCGCCAGCAGTCCGGGACAGGGGGTCTTGGAGACCCAGTACTTC,CASSPGQGVLETQYF
TRBJ1-5,-,-,TRBV6-5,TGTGCCAGCAAATCAGAGAGCAATCAGCCCCAGCATTTT,CASKSESNQPQHF
TRBJ1-5,-,-,TRBV2,TGTGCCAGCAGTGGGTATGGACTGAGCAATCAGCCCCAGCATTTT,CASSGYGLSNQPQHF
TRBJ2-2,-,-,TRBV9,TGTGCCAGCAGCGTAACCAGTCACACCGGGGAGCTGTTTTTT,CASSVTSHTGELFF
TRBJ1-2,-,TRBD1,TRBV7-9,TGTGCCAGCAGTCGGGACAGCCTTTACTATGGCTACACCTTC,CASSRDSLYYGYTF
TRBJ1-6,-,-,TRBV27,TGTGCCAGCAGATTGGACGGGGGGCCCAATTCACCCCTCCACTTT,CASRLDGGPNSPLHF
TRBJ1-4,-,-,TRBV18,TGTGCCAGCTCACCTCGGACGGCGGGGGAGGAAAAACTGTTTTTT,CASSPRTAGEEKLFF
TRBJ1-4,-,TRBD1,TRBV19,TGTGCCAGTAGAGATAACAGGGGAGGGAATGAAAAACTGTTTTTT,CASRDNRGGNEKLFF
TRBJ1-5,once,TRBD1,TRBV10-2,TGCGCCAGCAGTGCCGACAGGGGGCACCCCAATCAGCCCCAGCATTTT,CASSADRGHPNQPQHF
TRBJ2-3,-,-,TRBV6-2/TRBV6-3,TGTGCCAGCAGTTACACAGAGACAGATACGCAGTATTTT,CASSYTETDTQYF
TRBJ1-1,-,-,TRBV7-2,TGTGCCAGCAGCCCCTCCCGGGACACTGAAGCTTTCTTT,CASSPSRDTEAFF
TRBJ2-7,-,TRBD1,TRBV12-3/TRBV12-4,TGTGCCAGCGCGGGACAGGCCACCTACGAGCAGTACTTC,CASAGQATYEQYF
TRBJ2-1,-,TRBD2,TRBV24-1,TGTGCCACCAGTGATCCGGGACTAGCGGGAGGCCGGGGTTACAATGAGCAGTTCTTC,CATSDPGLAGGRGYNEQFF
TRBJ2-3,-,-,TRBV12-2,TGTGCAGTTAAGCCCGGGGGGAGCGCTCGAAAGACTAGCACAGATACGCAGTATTTT,CAVKPGGSARKTSTDTQYF
TRBJ1-1,-,-,TRBV6-5,TGTGCCAGCAGCGAGTCAGCCCTCAACACTGAAGCTTTCTTT,CASSESALNTEAFF
TRBJ2-1,once,-,TRBV9,TGTGCCAGCAGCGTAGGGGCCAGGTCCTACAATGAGCAGTTCTTC,CASSVGARSYNEQFF
TRBJ1-4,-,-,TRBV5-6,TGTGCCAGCAGCGGGGAGGGCAGGGACCGTGAAAAACTGTTTTTT,CASSGEGRDREKLFF
TRBJ1-6,-,-,TRBV3-1/TRBV3-2,TGTGCCAGCAGCCGAGGGACCCCCGGGCTCTCGAATTCACCCCTCCACTTT,CASSRGTPGLSNSPLHF